This paragraph reports one T cell receptor beta chain. The target antigen is unknown. This sample stems from a study of cytomegalovirus exposure and HLA in healthy donors. General study points: Rarity held for most TCR sequences, but there were some public TCRs that occurred in many donors.

Vbeta (60) and Jbeta (13) primers were used in the PCR. Produced via immunoSEQ multiplex PCR; TCRdb's table is partial and in-frame only. The top ten clones hold approximately 10% of a sample with around 100,000 clones, more than 75% of them seen once. Germline CDR1 and CDR2: SGHDN and FVKESK. The CDR3 sequence is 14 residues long. Trimming took 3 bases from V and 4 from J, leaving 9 bases between them. The specimen sequenced was PBMCs. The TCR originated in a woman under 30 in good health and CMV-seropositive. The chain is built from TRBV14 and TRBJ2-2; D unclear. This CDR3 is CASSQGRSTGELFF. The CDR3 DNA is TGTGCCAGCAGCCAGGGCAGAAGCACCGGGGAGCTGTTTTTT.